The rows below give T cell receptor beta chains drawn from one sample of a study of PD-1 blockade in classical Hodgkin lymphoma. Generated by immunoSEQ multiplex PCR, the TCRdb table keeps only in-frame clones and is missing some. The sample consists of approximately 90,000 clones, more than 80% of them appearing once. The sequencing here drew on peripheral blood mononuclear cells (PBMCs), taken before the fourth cycle of nivolumab. Receptor source: a human donor with classical Hodgkin lymphoma. Each CDR3 is given with its conserved first and last residue. The D gene is left open where the match is weak. Not all rows give a size; the values are once, few, many and, for expanded clones, a class.

TRBV5-6	TRBJ1-5	14	NA	NA	TGTGCCAGCAGCTTGGCCGCGTACAATCAGCCCCAGCATTTT	CASSLAAYNQPQHF
TRBV5-1	TRBJ2-3	15	TRBD2	NA	TGCGCCAGCAGCTTGGCGATGGCGGGGGCAGATACGCAGTATTTT	CASSLAMAGADTQYF
TRBV10-3	TRBJ1-1	13	NA	NA	TGTGCCATCAGTGAGTCGGGGCACACTGAAGCTTTCTTT	CAISESGHTEAFF
TRBV6-6	TRBJ2-7	13	NA	NA	TGTGCCAGCAGTAACTCGGAGGCGGGCGAGCAGTACTTC	CASSNSEAGEQYF
TRBV27	TRBJ2-1	15	TRBD1	NA	TGTGCTACGGGACGGGACAGGGGAGCCTACAATGAGCAGTTCTTC	CATGRDRGAYNEQFF
TRBV25-1	TRBJ1-1	14	NA	NA	TGTGCCAGCAGTCTTGGTTGGAGGTACACTGAAGCTTTCTTT	CASSLGWRYTEAFF
TRBV7-9	TRBJ2-7	16	TRBD1	NA	TGTGCCAGCAGCTTAGGTCTAGGGACAGGGGGGTACGAGCAGTACTTC	CASSLGLGTGGYEQYF
TRBV5-1	TRBJ2-2	16	TRBD1	NA	TGCGCCAGCAGCCCCGAAGGGACAGGGGGATCCGGGGAGCTGTTTTTT	CASSPEGTGGSGELFF
TRBV5-4	TRBJ2-1	14	NA	NA	TGTGCCAGCAGCTTGGGGTGGGGCATCAATGAGCAGTTCTTC	CASSLGWGINEQFF
TRBV7-2	TRBJ2-2	14	NA	NA	TGTGCCAGCAGCCTACACAGCCAAACCGGGGAGCTGTTTTTT	CASSLHSQTGELFF
TRBV7-9	TRBJ1-1	14	NA	few	TGTGCCAGCAGCTTACTGACAGGAGGGTCTGAAGCTTTCTTT	CASSLLTGGSEAFF
TRBV7-9	TRBJ2-3	16	TRBD2	NA	TGTGCCAGCAGCCCGATGGGACTAGTGGTTCCAGATACGCAGTATTTT	CASSPMGLVVPDTQYF
TRBV9	TRBJ2-7	15	TRBD1	NA	TGTGCCAGCAGCGTAGGTCAAGGGACAGGGGCCGAGCAGTACTTC	CASSVGQGTGAEQYF
TRBV5-6	TRBJ1-2	15	NA	few	TGTGCCAGCAGCTTGACAGGGAGGCTTAACTATGGCTACACCTTC	CASSLTGRLNYGYTF
TRBV6-1	TRBJ1-1	13	NA	few	TGTGCCAGCAGCGAGTCTCCGAACACTGAAGCTTTCTTT	CASSESPNTEAFF
TRBV19	TRBJ1-1	16	TRBD1	NA	TGTGCCAGTAGTATCTGGCAGGGGGTTGGGTACACTGAAGCTTTCTTT	CASSIWQGVGYTEAFF
TRBV28	TRBJ2-7	15	TRBD2	NA	TGTGCCAGTGTCACAAATAGCGGGAGTTCCCTCGAGCAGTACTTC	CASVTNSGSSLEQYF
TRBV21-1	TRBJ2-7	13	NA	NA	TGTGCCAGCAGCAAAGACAGGGGAGACGAGCAGTACTTC	CASSKDRGDEQYF
TRBV15	TRBJ2-1	20	TRBD2	few	TGTGCCACCAGCAGAGATGTCGTTAGCGGGCTCGAGGGCTCCTACAATGAGCAGTTCTTC	CATSRDVVSGLEGSYNEQFF
TRBV10-3	TRBJ2-5	13	NA	NA	TGTGCCATCAGGGGCCCGGGACAAGAGACCCAGTACTTC	CAIRGPGQETQYF
TRBV2	TRBJ1-5	13	NA	NA	TGTGCCAGCAGTGAAGCGCTTGGGGGGGCACAGCATTTT	CASSEALGGAQHF
TRBV5-1	TRBJ1-1	15	NA	NA	TGCGCCAGCAGCTTGACAGGGCCGAGGAACACTGAAGCTTTCTTT	CASSLTGPRNTEAFF